One T cell receptor beta chain is described in this entry. Its antigen is still unknown. This record belongs to a study of beta chain features in type 1 diabetes. The study, taken as a whole, reports: Among patients with Type 1 diabetes, TCRB CDR3s were moderately but significantly shorter in every one of the four CD4+ subsets. In cDNA sequencing, cells with high TCR expression could be over-represented.

The authors obtained over 98% purity in all sorted populations. cDNA synthesis used the whole RNA isolate, giving expressed TCRB sequences. The assay was immunoSEQ multiplex PCR, and TCRdb's table has in-frame clones only and misses some. The table shows 300,000 to 450,000 clones, with approximately 12% occurring only once. After removal of 6 bases from V and 7 bases from J, the junction contained 9 bases not matched to a gene. The CDR3 extends over 14 amino acids. The germline CDR1 and CDR2 sequences are GTSNPN and SVGIG (reference sequence). What was sequenced was naive CD4+ T cells from blood. The sequence derives from a man between 18 and 35 years old in good health. The chain couples TRBV30 to TRBJ2-1; 10 bases are a match to TRBD2. The CDR3 here is CACSFSGRMNEQFF. Here the CDR3 DNA reads TGTGCCTGTTCTTTTAGCGGGAGGATGAATGAGCAGTTCTTC.